This record covers a single T cell receptor beta chain. The record originates from a study of blood T cell repertoires in COVID-19. Study at large: COVID-19 samples from acute and convalescent phases originated in the United States, Italy and Spain.

In the study's own analysis: Amplification of reference gene primers provided the estimated nucleated cell counts. Generated by immunoSEQ multiplex PCR, the TCRdb table keeps only in-frame clones and is missing some. The V and J calls and the clone size are those of that table, but D and trimming were determined from the DNA. The repertoire consists of approximately 220,000 clones, with 85% to 90% occurring once and the leading ten covering roughly 6.4%. CDR3 size: 16 residues. CDR1 and CDR2 (germline): SQVTM, ANQGSEA. The V call is TRBV29-1, the J call TRBJ2-7, with 7 bases that match TRBD1. The sample comprised peripheral blood. The source is a man in his fifties or sixties who had recovered from COVID-19. This CDR3 is CSVVAPQGESSYEQYF. For the CDR3, the DNA is TGCAGTGTAGTTGCCCCTCAGGGGGAGTCCTCCTACGAGCAGTACTTC.